Listed here are 11 T cell receptor beta chains from one sample, sequenced in a study of cytomegalovirus exposure and HLA in healthy donors. The PCR ran on 60 Vbeta and 13 Jbeta primers. The protocol was immunoSEQ multiplex PCR, while the TCRdb copy is restricted to in-frame clones and leaves out a portion. This sample has about 140,000 clones, with roughly 76% found just once. Sequencing used PBMCs. The source of these receptors is a human donor in good health.

This clone has just one count. For the CDR3, the DNA is TGTGCCAGCCTGGGGACTAGTTTCCACGAGCAGTACTTC. Translated, it gives CASLGTSFHEQYF. This chain links TRBV2 with TRBJ2-7, with TRBD2 matching over 8 bases. The ends lost 8 bases at V and 5 bases at J; junction bases unmatched: 8. Germline CDR1 reads SNHLY; CDR2 reads FYNNEI. This CDR3 comprises 13 residues. Complete variable domain (other parts from reference TRBV2 and TRBJ2-7): EPEVTQTPSHQVTQMGQEVILRCVPISNHLYFYWYRQILGQKVEFLVSFYNNEISEKSEIFDDQFSVERPDGSNFTLKIRSTKLEDSAMYFCASLGTSFHEQYFGPGTRLTVT.

The CDR3 sequence is CASSFFGQGIYNQETQYF. The CDR3 coding sequence is TGTGCCAGCAGCTTTTTTGGACAGGGGATTTACAACCAAGAGACCCAGTACTTC. The chain recombines TRBV5-6 with TRBJ2-5, with TRBD1 matching 9 bases. Unmatched junction bases numbered 11, after V lost 2 bases and J lost 0 bases. The length of the CDR3 is 18 residues. CDR1 and CDR2 (germline): SGHDT, YYEEEE.

The rearrangement uses TRBV2 and TRBJ2-7, with TRBD2 matching over 7 bases. CDR3 size: 15 residues. Germline CDR1 reads SNHLY; CDR2 reads FYNNEI. The J segment lost 2 bases and the V segment lost 7 bases, leaving 11 bases of the junction unmatched. The CDR3 protein is CASKRGGEGPYEQYF. The CDR3 DNA reads as TGTGCCAGCAAGAGGGGCGGGGAGGGCCCCTACGAGCAGTACTTC. Together with reference TRBV2 and TRBJ2-7, the CDR3 gives the full variable domain: EPEVTQTPSHQVTQMGQEVILRCVPISNHLYFYWYRQILGQKVEFLVSFYNNEISEKSEIFDDQFSVERPDGSNFTLKIRSTKLEDSAMYFCASKRGGEGPYEQYFGPGTRLTVT.

CDR3 residues: CASIRPMSSGNTIYF. The CDR3 bases are TGTGCCAGCATCCGCCCGATGAGCTCTGGAAACACCATATATTTT. V gene TRBV7-2 combines with J gene TRBJ1-3; D call uncertain. Germline CDR1 reads SGHTA; CDR2 reads FQGNSA. V was clipped by 7 bases and J by 0 bases, with 13 bases between them. The CDR3 loop spans 15 amino acids.

This chain connects TRBV4-2 to TRBJ2-5; maybe TRBD1 (6 bases). The J call may be incorrect, as the DNA end agrees better with TRBJ2-7. CDR3 length: 13 residues. CDR1 and CDR2 from the germline V gene are LGHNA and YNFKEQ. DNA for the CDR3: TGTGCCAGCAGCCAGACAGACAGGTACGAGCAGTACTTC. Translating gives CASSQTDRYEQYF.

This clone was seen a few times. The CDR3 DNA reads TGTGCTAGTGGTTACACTGACAGTTCTAATGAAAAACTGTTTTTT. This codes for CASGYTDSSNEKLFF. The rearrangement uses TRBV12-5 and TRBJ1-4, with a tentative D call TRBD1 (5 bases). The CDR3 extends over 15 amino acids. Germline loops: CDR1 LGHNT, CDR2 FRNRAP. Trimming left V 4 bases short and J 3 bases short, with 12 bases between.

The chain has TRBV2 and TRBJ2-7; a possible D gene is TRBD2 (5 bases). Germline-derived CDR1 and CDR2 are SNHLY and FYNNEI. The length of the CDR3 is 16 residues. The V end lost 1 base, the J end lost 0 bases, and 13 bases lay between the germline ends. For the CDR3, the DNA is TGTGCCAGCAGTGAAGACATGAGAGGGTTCTCCTACGAGCAGTACTTC. Amino acids: CASSEDMRGFSYEQYF.

The chain joins TRBV7-8 to TRBJ2-1, with D unclear. CDR3 length: 11 amino acids. Germline loops: CDR1 SGHVS, CDR2 FQNEAQ. The V and J ends lost 5 bases and 10 bases respectively, with 9 bases between them. Here the CDR3 reads CASSADTEQFF. The CDR3 DNA is TGTGCCAGCAGCGCAGACACGGAGCAGTTCTTC.

This clone was observed once. This rearrangement joins TRBV9 to TRBJ2-2, with 10 bases identical to TRBD1. V was pared by 6 bases and J by 3 bases, with 2 bases of the junction left unmatched. The germline CDR1 and CDR2 sequences are SGDLS and YYNGEE. This CDR3 comprises 14 residues. The CDR3 coding sequence is TGTGCCAGCACCGGGACAGGGGACACCGGGGAGCTGTTTTTT. Translation gives CASTGTGDTGELFF.

The chain uses TRBV6-1 and TRBJ2-5, with 14 nucleotides matching TRBD2. The CDR3 is 18 amino acids. The V gene's germline CDR1 is MNHNS and CDR2 SASEGT. J lost 1 base, V lost 4 bases, and 8 bases had no gene match. The CDR3 spells CASSGRLAGGLGQETQYF. CDR3 nucleotide sequence: TGTGCCAGCAGTGGTAGACTAGCGGGGGGGTTGGGCCAAGAGACCCAGTACTTC.

V and J are TRBV14 and TRBJ2-3; possible D gene TRBD2, 7 bases. The CDR3 contains 17 residues. Germline V CDR1 and CDR2: SGHDN, FVKESK. Trimming cost V 4 bases and J 5 bases, with 22 bases left between them. This CDR3 reads CASSPYSGGISGDTQYF. CDR3 sequence (DNA): TGTGCCAGCAGCCCCTATTCGGGGGGCATCAGCGGAGATACGCAGTATTTT. Full variable domain (outside the CDR3, taken from reference TRBV14 and TRBJ2-3): EAGVTQFPSHSVIEKGQTVTLRCDPISGHDNLYWYRRVMGKEIKFLLHFVKESKQDESGMPNNRFLAERTGGTYSTLKVQPAELEDSGVYFCASSPYSGGISGDTQYFGPGTRLTVL.